Listed here are 27 T cell receptor beta chains from one sample, sequenced in a study of blood T cells in healthy people across ages. A second 7 to 11 cycle PCR used barcoded and J-beta primers. TCRdb recomputed calls from the 5' RACE reads with MiXCR, one row per CDR3 protein. Of 550,000 to 800,000 distinct CDR3 sequences listed, approximately 29% are singletons. What was sequenced was blood. Receptors originate from an elderly woman in good health.

The chain employs TRBV20-1 and TRBJ2-7, with TRBD2 as a possible D gene (5 bases). V lost 3 bases and J 1 base, leaving 13 bases between the germline ends. CDR1 is DFQATT and CDR2 is SNEGSKA in the germline V gene (reference sequence). The CDR3 loop spans 14 amino acids. The CDR3 DNA is TGCAGTGCTAGTACCGGACTGGCTTCCTACGAGCAGTACTTC. Protein product: CSASTGLASYEQYF.

This clonotype was counted ten times or more. The gene calls are TRBV11-2 and TRBJ2-3; the D gene is possibly TRBD1 (5 bases). The ends were cut back, 5 bases at V and 2 bases at J, with 11 bases in the middle. CDR3 length: 14 residues. Per the germline V gene, CDR1 is SGHAT and CDR2 is FQNNGV. The CDR3 protein is CASSHWGITDTQYF. In nucleotides, the CDR3 is TGTGCCAGCAGCCACTGGGGCATCACAGATACGCAGTATTTT.

This clonotype was found many times. This may come from a read error, since a much larger clone is one base off. This sequence joins TRBV29-1 and TRBJ2-7; 10 bases map to TRBD1. J was trimmed by 6 bases and V by 7 bases; bases with no gene match: 6. Germline V gene lookup returns CDR1 SQVTM and CDR2 ANQGSEA. The CDR3 contains 12 residues. CDR3 protein: CSGDRTGGEQYF. DNA for the CDR3: TGCAGCGGTGACCGGACAGGGGGCGAGCAGTACTTC.

As regards this clonotype: A much bigger clone sits one base away, suggesting this may be a read error. This chain connects TRBV2 to TRBJ2-5, with TRBD2 identical over 7 bases. The trim removed 1 base at V and 11 bases at J, leaving 13 bases unmatched. Germline values: CDR1 SNHLY, CDR2 FYNNEI. CDR3 length equals 15 residues. DNA of the CDR3: TGTGCCAGCAGTGAAGGACTAGCCTTCAGGGATGAGCAGTACTTC. Amino acid sequence: CASSEGLAFRDEQYF.

For this clonotype: A single base separates this from a much larger clone, so it may be a read error. V gene TRBV28 combines with J gene TRBJ2-7, with 12 bases identical to TRBD1. The length of the CDR3 is 14 residues. Germline CDR1 MDHEN, CDR2 SYDVKM. Trimming removed 6 bases from V and 3 bases from J; junction bases left unmatched: 3. In DNA, the CDR3 is TGTGCCAGCAGGGGGACAGGGGGCTTCTACGAGCAGTACTTC. Translated: CASRGTGGFYEQYF. Full variable domain (missing parts from reference TRBV28 and TRBJ2-7): DVKVTQSSRYLVKRTGEKVFLECVQDMDHENMFWYRQDPGLGLRLIYFSYDVKMKEKGDIPEGYSVSREKKERFSLILESASTNQTSMYLCASRGTGGFYEQYFGPGTRLTVT.

In this sample, this clonotype turned up many times. This sequence may be a read error, since a much larger clone differs from it by one base. This chain joins TRBV7-2 and TRBJ2-3; a weak D match, TRBD2 (5 bases). The CDR3 runs to 16 residues. Germline values: CDR1 SGHTA, CDR2 FQGNSA. Trimming cost V 2 bases and J 4 bases, with 16 bases left between them. In DNA, the CDR3 is TGTGCCAGCAGCTTACCTGGACCAGCGGTGTCAGATACGCAGTATTTT. Translated, it gives CASSLPGPAVSDTQYF. The whole variable domain, remainder taken from reference TRBV7-2 and TRBJ2-3, is GAGVSQSPSNKVTEKGKDVELRCDPISGHTALYWYRQSLGQGLEFLIYFQGNSAPDKSGLPSDRFSAERTGGSVSTLTIQRTQQEDSAVYLCASSLPGPAVSDTQYFGPGTRLTVL.

This clonotype has a count of ten or more. This chain links TRBV9 with TRBJ2-5; maybe TRBD2 (6 bases). The CDR3 covers 13 residues. V lost 0 bases to trimming and J lost 11 bases, with 14 bases between them. The germline V gene encodes CDR1 SGDLS and CDR2 YYNGEE. CDR3 region: CASSVAVPGEQYF. The CDR3 bases are TGTGCCAGCAGCGTAGCTGTTCCGGGGGAACAGTACTTC.

This clonotype was counted many times. V and J are TRBV12-3 or TRBV12-4 and TRBJ2-1; 9 nucleotides align to TRBD1. This CDR3 is built from 16 residues. With V trimmed by 1 base and J by 10 bases, 11 bases remained unmatched. CDR3 region: CASSLDKGTGIGEQFF. CDR3 sequence (DNA): TGTGCCAGCAGTTTAGATAAGGGGACAGGGATCGGGGAGCAGTTCTTC.

The V call is TRBV6-4, the J call TRBJ2-7, with TRBD2 matching over 11 bases. V was pared by 3 bases and J by 7 bases, with 11 bases of the junction left unmatched. Looked up from germline, CDR1 is MRHNA and CDR2 is SNTAGT. The CDR3 contains 16 residues. CDR3 nucleotide sequence: TGTGCCAGCAGTGAGTTCACTAGCGGGGGACCCTCAGAGCAGTACTTC. It specifies CASSEFTSGGPSEQYF.

The chain links TRBV6-5 to TRBJ2-7, with D possibly matching TRBD1 (6 bases). The CDR3 loop spans 15 amino acids. Trimming pared 1 base from V and 2 bases from J, leaving 12 bases between. CDR1 is MNHEY, CDR2 SVGAGI, per germline. The CDR3 sequence: CASSYLDSGTYEQYF. Written as DNA, the CDR3 is TGTGCCAGCAGTTACTTGGACAGTGGAACCTACGAGCAGTACTTC.

This clonotype appeared a few times. This chain joins TRBV7-2 and TRBJ2-3; tentative D call: TRBD1 (6 bases). Germline V lookup: CDR1 SGHTA, CDR2 FQGNSA. The CDR3 length is 14 residues. V lost 8 bases and J 1 base, leaving 13 bases between the germline ends. The DNA of the CDR3 is TGTGCCAGCGGCGCCAGACAGGGCACAGATACGCAGTATTTT. Its protein product is CASGARQGTDTQYF.

The J gene is TRBJ1-5, the V gene TRBV21-1. TRBV21-1 is annotated as a pseudogene. This CDR3 region has 13 residues. The CDR3 region has the DNA TGTGCCAGCAGCAAAGGAGATCATCAGCCCCAGCATTTT. Protein sequence: CASSKGDHQPQHF.

Concerning this clonotype: A read error may be the cause here, since a much bigger clone is one base away. The chain combines TRBV20-1 with TRBJ1-1; D is undetermined. Germline CDR1 reads DFQATT; CDR2 reads SNEGSKA (reference sequence). Trimming took 2 bases from V and 0 from J, leaving 4 bases between them. There are 12 residues in the CDR3. The CDR3 DNA is TGCAGTGCTAGACGTATGAACACTGAAGCTTTCTTT. Residues: CSARRMNTEAFF.

The chain has TRBV6-2 or TRBV6-3 and TRBJ2-2; possible D gene TRBD1, 6 bases. Germline V gives CDR1 MNHEY, CDR2 SVGEGT. V lost 6 bases and J lost 7, with 18 bases in between. This CDR3 is built from 15 residues. The CDR3 nucleotides read TGTGCCAGCAGACAGGGACACCCTCGGGACGGGGAGCTGTTTTTT. It specifies CASRQGHPRDGELFF.

Turning to this clonotype: The junction differs from germline at one of its ends, possibly a read error. The J gene is TRBJ2-1, the V gene TRBV7-9; a weak D match, TRBD2 (5 bases). Per germline, CDR1 SEHNR and CDR2 FQNEAQ (reference sequence). CDR3 length: 15 amino acids. The CDR3, as DNA: TGTGCCAGCAGCCTGTCCGAGGAGGTCTACAATGAGCAGGTCTTC. This sequence encodes CASSLSEEVYNEQVF.

The J gene is TRBJ2-1, the V gene TRBV10-3, with D maybe TRBD2 (6 bases). V was trimmed by 6 bases and J by 8 bases, leaving 14 bases between them. The CDR3 runs 13 residues. Germline V gene sequence: CDR1 ENHRY, CDR2 SYGVKD. The CDR3 DNA sequence: TGTGCCATCAGGCAATTTACTAGCTATGAGCAGTTCTTC. This sequence encodes CAIRQFTSYEQFF.

Concerning this clonotype: A much larger clone sits a single nucleotide away, making a read error possible. CDR3 sequence (DNA): TGTGCCAGCAGCGCACCTAGGACAGGTCGAAATGGGGAGACCCAGTACTTC. Residues: CASSAPRTGRNGETQYF. The chain combines TRBV21-1 with TRBJ2-7; TRBD1 reflects the table's D call only, with no check against the DNA. The J call could be wrong; TRBJ2-5 is a better fit for the DNA end. TRBV21-1 counts as a pseudogene. The CDR3 sequence is 17 residues long.

The chain employs TRBV2 and TRBJ1-1; perhaps TRBD1 as D (6 bases). The germline gives CDR1 SNHLY, CDR2 FYNNEI. V lost 8 bases and J 12 bases, leaving 19 bases between the germline ends. CDR3 length: 12 amino acids. CDR3 bases: TGTGCCAGCGGAGGGACACCTATCTTGACTTTCTTT. Its protein is CASGGTPILTFF. Combining the CDR3 with reference TRBV2 and TRBJ1-1 gives the whole variable domain EPEVTQTPSHQVTQMGQEVILRCVPISNHLYFYWYRQILGQKVEFLVSFYNNEISEKSEIFDDQFSVERPDGSNFTLKIRSTKLEDSAMYFCASGGTPILTFFGQGTRLTVV.

The table lists this clonotype with many counts. This chain joins TRBV6-2 or TRBV6-3 and TRBJ1-1; the D is unclear. CDR1 is MNHEY, CDR2 SVGEGT, per germline. V lost 2 bases to trimming and J lost 0 bases, with 10 bases between them. The CDR3 consists of 15 residues. CDR3 protein: CASSYEARLNTEAFF. CDR3 sequence (DNA): TGTGCCAGCAGTTACGAGGCTAGGCTGAACACTGAAGCTTTCTTT.

The CDR3 sequence: CASSGSVEVTDTQYF. The DNA for the CDR3 is TGTGCCAGCAGTGGTAGTGTTGAGGTCACAGATACGCAGTATTTT. The J gene is TRBJ2-3, the V gene TRBV6-1; D is unclear. CDR3 length: 15 amino acids. Germline CDR1 MNHNS, CDR2 SASEGT. V was shortened by 4 bases and J by 2 bases, with 13 bases between the two germline ends.

This clonotype was recorded at least ten times. The chain recombines TRBV7-2 with TRBJ2-1, with 11 bases lining up with TRBD2. The CDR3 is 13 amino acids. The germline CDR1 and CDR2 sequences are SGHTA and FQGNSA. V lost 5 bases and J lost 14; bases outside the gene matches: 8. CDR3 loop: CASSALTSGGKFF. The CDR3 DNA reads as TGTGCCAGCAGCGCTCTCACTAGCGGGGGAAAGTTCTTC.

This clonotype was counted between two and nine times. One end of the junction is discordant with germline, which a read error may explain. The chain is built from TRBV5-5 and TRBJ1-5; the D is unclear. Germline-derived CDR1 and CDR2 are SGHKS and YYEKEE (reference sequence). The CDR3 runs 13 residues. CDR3 amino acids: CAGSLDVNQPQHF. CDR3 coding DNA: TGTGCCGGCAGCTTGGACGTGAATCAGCCCCAGCATTTT. Looking up the rest from reference TRBV5-5 and TRBJ1-5 gives the full variable domain: DAGVTQSPTHLIKTRGQQVTLRCSPISGHKSVSWYQQVLGQGPQFIFQYYEKEERGRGNFPDRFSARQFPNYSSELNVNALLLGDSALYLCAGSLDVNQPQHFGDGTRLSIL.

The chain recombines TRBV20-1 with TRBJ2-3, with 10 bases matching TRBD2. The CDR3 covers 15 residues. Trimming at V came to 4 bases and at J to 1 base, leaving 5 bases not matched to a gene. Germline values: CDR1 DFQATT, CDR2 SNEGSKA (reference sequence). CDR3 nucleotides: TGCAGTGCTACGAGGACTAGCGGACGCACAGATACGCAGTATTTT. Amino acids: CSATRTSGRTDTQYF.

The CDR3 sequence: CSATRTQADTQYF. CDR3 DNA: TGCAGTGCTACCCGGACACAGGCAGATACGCAGTATTTT. This chain uses TRBV20-1 with TRBJ2-3; TRBD1 might be the D (5 bases). The CDR3 is 13 amino acids. Per the germline V gene, CDR1 is DFQATT and CDR2 is SNEGSKA (reference sequence). Trimming took 4 bases from V and 4 from J, leaving 12 bases between them.

Only one count was recorded for this clonotype. The chain joins TRBV7-2 to TRBJ2-1, with 8 bases aligning to TRBD1. The CDR3 runs 16 residues. Germline assignment: CDR1 SGHTA and CDR2 FQGNSA. The junction had 8 bases not matched to a gene; V was cut back by 5 bases and J by 2 bases. CDR3 sequence: CASSQVGQGPYNEQFF. Here the CDR3 DNA reads TGTGCCAGCAGCCAGGTTGGACAGGGCCCCTACAATGAGCAGTTCTTC.

This clonotype was counted at least ten times. J is TRBJ2-4 and V is TRBV7-9; D is perhaps TRBD2 (6 bases). V dropped 0 bases and J dropped 0 bases, with 9 bases sitting between them. CDR1 is SEHNR, CDR2 FQNEAQ, per germline (reference sequence). CDR3 size: 16 residues. The DNA of the CDR3 is TGTGCCAGCAGCTTAGCAGGAGGGTTAGCCAAAAACATTCAGTACTTC. Its protein product is CASSLAGGLAKNIQYF.

This clonotype was observed at least ten times. The chain employs TRBV5-1 and TRBJ1-1; no definite D call. CDR1 is SGHRS and CDR2 is YFSETQ in the germline V gene. This CDR3 is built from 13 residues. V lost 4 bases and J 0 bases, leaving 7 bases between the germline ends. The CDR3 DNA reads TGCGCCAGCAGCACAGTCATGAACACTGAAGCTTTCTTT. Its translation: CASSTVMNTEAFF.